This T cell receptor beta chain was sequenced for a study of T cell repertoires in cytomegalovirus infection. TCRdb itself ran the reads through MiXCR, one entry per CDR3 protein. The table includes 150,000 to 200,000 distinct CDR3 sequences, about 30% detected once. The sample holds a few counts of this clonotype. The receptor was derived from a human donor in good health (CMV status not recorded). Some clones in this sample may be carry-over from other donors' samples. Sequences were obtained from PBMCs.

The CDR3 is CASSIVGVAKNIQYF. The CDR3 nucleotides are TGTGCCAGTAGTATAGTTGGGGTAGCCAAAAACATTCAGTACTTC. The rearrangement links TRBV19 to TRBJ2-4; D is undetermined. The length of the CDR3 is 15 residues. The germline CDR1 and CDR2 sequences are LNHDA and SQIVND (reference sequence). The ends were cut back, 1 base at V and 0 bases at J, with 7 bases in the middle.